This is a list of T cell receptor beta chains from one sample in a study of molecular identifiers for immune sequencing clone quantification. TCRdb recomputed calls from the PCR reads with MiXCR, one row per CDR3 protein. The sample lists 35,000 to 45,000 distinct CDR3 sequences; approximately 19% were seen once. Sequenced material: naive CD8+ T cells from blood, with Jurkat cell RNA spiked in. The receptor source for this set is a human donor in good health. Some libraries in this study had Jurkat cell RNA spiked in. Both conserved end residues are part of each CDR3. The D gene is left open where the match is weak. Clone size appears in some rows only: once, few, many, or a class for an expanded clone.

j_call cdr3_length clone_size d_call v_call cdr3_aa cdr3_nt
TRBJ2-3 13 NA NA TRBV4-1 CASRGLGGDMQYF TGCGCCAGCAGGGGACTTGGTGGAGACATGCAGTATTTT
TRBJ2-7 16 NA TRBD1 TRBV7-2 CASSSKTGGQAYEQYF TGTGCCAGCAGCTCCAAAACAGGGGGCCAAGCCTACGAGCAGTACTTC
TRBJ1-1 15 many NA TRBV4-3 CASSQKAVVNTEAFF TGCGCCAGCAGCCAGAAGGCCGTAGTAAACACTGAAGCTTTCTTT
TRBJ1-2 13 many TRBD1 TRBV20-1 CSARTGINYGYTF TGCAGTGCCCGGACAGGGATTAACTATGGCTACACCTTC
TRBJ2-7 15 many NA TRBV11-2 CASSLGSWISYEQYF TGTGCCAGCAGCTTAGGTTCCTGGATCTCCTACGAGCAGTACTTC
TRBJ2-7 16 many NA TRBV27 CASGPSGPGAPYEQYF TGTGCCAGCGGCCCATCCGGGCCAGGGGCCCCGTACGAGCAGTACTTC
TRBJ2-3 15 NA NA TRBV5-3 CASSPGGASAETLYF TGTGCCAGCTCCCCAGGGGGGGCTAGTGCAGAAACGCTGTATTTT
TRBJ2-5 14 many NA TRBV6-5 CASSYGAGIETQYF TGTGCCAGCAGTTACGGCGCGGGGATCGAGACCCAGTACTTC
TRBJ2-7 13 medium-sized NA TRBV29-1 CSVEVAGGEEQYF TGCAGCGTTGAAGTAGCCGGCGGGGAGGAGCAGTACTTC
TRBJ1-6 13 many NA TRBV7-3 CASSLWGNSPLHF TGTGCCAGCAGCTTATGGGGTAATTCACCCCTCCACTTT
TRBJ2-3 15 many NA TRBV20-1 CSARDLDRSPDTQYF TGCAGTGCTAGAGATCTTGACAGGTCGCCAGATACGCAGTATTTT